This TCR beta chain appears in the sequencing data of a study of blood T cells in healthy people across ages. Regarding the study as a whole: More naive CD4+ cells and higher diversity marked long-lived donors relative to aged donors.

Primers used in a second PCR of about 6 to 11 cycles were a sample-barcoded 5' primer and a J-beta primer mix. TCRdb independently ran MiXCR on the 5' RACE reads; one entry per CDR3 protein. The data contain about 1,800,000 distinct CDR3 sequences, about 30% of them seen just once; the ten biggest clones take up over 7%. Whenever a sample was processed, at least 6.5 million PBMCs were isolated. On this clonotype: The antigen remains undetermined.

The V gene's germline CDR1 is MNHNY and CDR2 SVGAGI (reference sequence). V lost 7 bases, J lost 2 bases, and 17 bases lay in between. CDR3 length: 16 amino acids. This clonotype was obtained from a woman in her thirties in good health. The J gene is TRBJ2-2, the V gene TRBV6-6; a possible D gene is TRBD1 (6 bases). Input material: blood. The CDR3 protein is CASTSPGQENTGELFF. The CDR3 DNA reads TGTGCCAGCACTTCCCCGGGACAAGAAAACACCGGGGAGCTGTTTTTT.